The sequence of this T cell receptor (beta chain) was determined in a study of circulating CD8 cells and anti-PD-1 response in melanoma. Four subsets defined by PD-1 and/or TIGIT were sorted from live CD3+CD8+TCRalphabeta+ cells. The CDR3 consists of 15 residues. Trimming cost V 2 bases and J 3 bases, with 11 bases left between them. From germline, CDR1 is MDHEN and CDR2 SYDVKM. Overall study findings and caveats: Replicates were generally not done for experiments. PD-1 and DPOS subsets showed similar, higher clonality than DNEG. At M1, fewer than 7.5% of TRB clonotypes appeared in multiple subsets.

The QIAseq Immune Repertoire TCR panel built the libraries from around 15 ng of total RNA. TCRdb itself ran the reads through MiXCR, one entry per CDR3 protein. The sample shows a few hundred distinct CDR3 sequences, roughly 8% of them seen only once. This clonotype is labeled large (0.1 to 1%). As yet, its antigen is unknown. The material was CD8+ T cells from PBMCs, obtained at baseline or after one month of anti-PD-1 therapy (not recorded which). The clonotype originates from a human donor with melanoma. V usage is TRBV28 and J usage is TRBJ2-1; D unresolved. This chain's CDR3 is CASSLGDRDYNEQFF. The CDR3 DNA sequence: TGTGCCAGCAGTTTAGGGGATAGGGACTACAATGAGCAGTTCTTC.